Sequencing of this T cell receptor beta chain was carried out in a study of cytotoxic CD8 clonotypes in ibrutinib-treated CLL (dated by TCRdb to the early 2020s). Regarding the study in general: The cohort had about a dozen relapsed/refractory and 15 treatment-naive patients; under 18 were IGHV unmutated. Partial responses were observed in some 24 patients and complete responses in 2; after a median follow-up of around 64 months, remission was maintained in approximately 14 patients and progression was observed in approximately twelve. The response samples were drawn at a median of around eleven months into treatment, with a range of roughly 6 to 36 months. Samples averaged roughly 260,000 productive templates and 94,082 productive rearrangements. Of the 80 to 95 participants in the trial, about 25 had longitudinal samples available. Cryopreserved peripheral blood mononuclear cells were collected at three points: before therapy, at response, and at either sustained remission or disease progression. Every remission and progressive disease sample was obtained while ibrutinib was still being received by the patients. Paper-wide results and their limitations: An increase in clonality was observed at ibrutinib response, with clonality remaining stable during sustained remission and falling back toward baseline at progression. Sustained-remission and progressing patients did not have matched sampling times, and lymph node repertoires were not examined. Public clonotypes were rare and either shrank or stayed stable during treatment, and the rise in clonality at ibrutinib response reflected expansion of private clonotypes. Baseline clonality was found to be higher than that of age-matched healthy donors and was strongly correlated with circulating CD8+ T-cell counts.

On a MiSeq, deep resolution sequencing aimed for a depth between 1 in 1 million and 1 in 200,000 T cells, with each clonotype covered approximately 10x on average. TCR beta libraries were generated with the immunoSEQ hsTCRB Kit. The authors' pipeline ran thus. ImmunoSEQ Data Assistant and ImmunoSEQ Analyzer were used for data analysis, and V, D and J genes were assigned according to IMGT definitions. Clonality, which ranges from 0 to 1, was calculated as one minus the normalized Shannon entropy of productive rearrangement frequencies. Public clonotype analysis was restricted to overrepresented clonotypes comprising at least 0.05% of each patient's repertoire. Approximately 13 age-matched healthy donor repertoires from immuneACCESS served as clonality controls. TCRdb carries this immuneACCESS record with in-frame sequences only. Its versions omit some clonotypes, under half of them owing to an unresolved V gene in the studies checked, with the rest unexplained. That table furnishes V, J and clone size, whereas the DNA furnished D and trimming. For this sample there are nearly 100,000 clones; approximately 80% appear just once. The ten largest clonotypes hold 25% to 40% of the sample.

According to the study, the label for this sample's time point signals: 12 to 13 months on ibrutinib. For TCR beta library preparation, approximately 2 micrograms of genomic DNA was extracted from cryopreserved PBMCs. Longitudinal blood samples from CLL patients on ibrutinib monotherapy were analyzed using high-throughput TCR beta sequencing. Patients were enrolled in a phase 2 open-label single-center ibrutinib monotherapy trial. As to this clone: Its antigen target is currently unknown. Within one base of it there is no much larger clone, and no base qualities were kept.

For this chain, trimming is 5 bases at the V end and 6 bases at the J end, and the number of junction bases without a gene match is 8. The germline V gene specifies MDHEN as CDR1 and SYDVKM as CDR2. Spanning cysteine to phenylalanine, the CDR3 consists of 14 amino acids. Just the 42-base CDR3 DNA is kept, in frame starting at base 1. The TCR comes from a human donor with chronic lymphocytic leukemia. The sample here was PBMCs, taken after 12 months of ibrutinib treatment. The V gene is TRBV28 and the J gene is TRBJ1-2; a stretch of 8 junction bases matches TRBD1. CDR3 loop: CASSPPDRVNGYTF. The DNA sequence is as follows: TGTGCCAGCAGTCCCCCGGACAGGGTGAATGGCTACACCTTC.